This TCR beta chain derives from a study of blood T cell repertoires in COVID-19. Whole-study context: COVID-19 samples from acute and convalescent phases originated in the United States, Italy and Spain. From T cells, B-cell-depleted T cells, or PBMCs came the material, which was cDNA or gDNA.

This clone was seen a single time. V gave up 6 bases and J gave up 2 bases, with 14 bases separating them. This CDR3 contains 14 residues. Germline values: CDR1 ENHRY, CDR2 SYGVKD. Source study methods: Quantification of nucleated cells was approximated via reference gene primer amplification. The assay was immunoSEQ multiplex PCR, and TCRdb's table has in-frame clones only and misses some. That table gives V, J and clone size, and the DNA gave D and trimming. The sample consists of about 110,000 clones, about four fifths of them appearing once. The sample taken for sequencing was peripheral blood. The gene calls are TRBV10-3 and TRBJ2-7; the D gene is possibly TRBD2 (5 bases). The receptor's source is a woman in her 70s with acute or convalescent COVID-19. The CDR3 DNA follows: TGTGCCATCAGGGGTAGGACTGACACCTACGAGCAGTACTTC. This gives the protein CAIRGRTDTYEQYF.